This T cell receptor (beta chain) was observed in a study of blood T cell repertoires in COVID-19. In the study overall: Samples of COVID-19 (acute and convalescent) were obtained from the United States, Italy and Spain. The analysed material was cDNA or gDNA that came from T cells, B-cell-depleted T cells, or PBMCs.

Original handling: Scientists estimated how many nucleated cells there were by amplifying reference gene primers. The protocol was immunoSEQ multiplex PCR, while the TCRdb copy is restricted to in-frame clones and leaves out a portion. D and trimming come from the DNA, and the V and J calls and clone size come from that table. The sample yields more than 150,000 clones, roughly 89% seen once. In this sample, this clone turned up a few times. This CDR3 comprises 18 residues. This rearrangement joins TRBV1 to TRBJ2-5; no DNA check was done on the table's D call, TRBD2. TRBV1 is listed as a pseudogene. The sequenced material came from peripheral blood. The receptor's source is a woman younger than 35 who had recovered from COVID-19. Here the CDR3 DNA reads TGCACCAGCAGCCAAGTCCAGGCTAGCGGGGACAGAAAAGAGACCCAGTACTTC. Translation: CTSSQVQASGDRKETQYF.